The clone carrying this T cell receptor (beta chain) was recorded at least ten times. The CDR3 length is 13 residues. Germline CDR1 DFQATT, CDR2 SNEGSKA (reference sequence). Trimming at V came to 4 bases and at J to 0 bases, leaving 2 bases not matched to a gene. These data come from a study of response to subunit inactivated influenza vaccine. TCRdb recomputed calls from the RT-PCR reads with MiXCR, one row per CDR3 protein. The table records roughly 540,000 distinct CDR3 sequences, around a quarter of them present only once. The sample was also reused in another study, on T cells expressing NK-cell markers. Turning to that study: The cDNA for TCR beta came from 5'RACE template switching with UMIs. The TCR beta repertoires originated in sorted CD3+CD56+NKG2C+, CD3+CD56+NKG2C- and CD3+CD56-NKG2C+ T cells. The study sequenced eight donors, seven HCMV-seropositive and one seronegative. Sorting was restricted to alpha-beta TCR T cells by an anti-gamma-delta TCR antibody in several experiments.

The sample consisted of CD4+ T cells sorted from PBMCs, taken roughly 12 days after vaccination. This receptor was obtained from a man in his forties or fifties who received an inactivated influenza vaccine. The chain links TRBV20-1 to TRBJ1-1, with 7 nucleotides matching TRBD1. This CDR3 is CSAKQGLNTEAFF. The CDR3 coding sequence is TGCAGTGCTAAACAGGGGCTGAACACTGAAGCTTTCTTT.